This is a list of T cell receptor beta chains from one sample in a study of T cell responses to AZD1222 COVID-19 vaccine. The data were produced by immunoSEQ multiplex PCR, yet TCRdb's version contains in-frame clones alone and is incomplete. There are 75,000 to 100,000 clones in the sample; around 84% occur only once, and about 13% lies in the top ten. Sequenced here: peripheral blood, sampled on day 0 of AZD1222 vaccination. The source of these receptors is an adult in good health. Both conserved end residues are part of each CDR3. D genes are given only for firm matches. Clone size is not always given. Where it is, it says once, few, many or a class for expanded clones.

CDR3 length: 16
clone size: NA
J gene: TRBJ2-1
D gene: TRBD2
V gene: TRBV27
CDR3 DNA: TGTGCCAGCAGTCCCTTCCTAGCGGGGGGGCGGGGTGAGCAGTTCTTC
CDR3 protein: CASSPFLAGGRGEQFF

CDR3 length: 17
clone size: NA
J gene: TRBJ1-4
D gene: TRBD1
V gene: TRBV4-3
CDR3 DNA: TGCGCCAGCAGCCAAGCCCTATCCGGGACAGTTAATGAAAAACTGTTTTTT
CDR3 protein: CASSQALSGTVNEKLFF

CDR3 length: 13
clone size: NA
J gene: TRBJ2-1
D gene: NA
V gene: TRBV28
CDR3 DNA: TGTGCCAGCAGTTTATCGTCCTACAATGAGCAGTTCTTC
CDR3 protein: CASSLSSYNEQFF

CDR3 length: 16
clone size: NA
J gene: TRBJ1-3
D gene: NA
V gene: TRBV27
CDR3 DNA: TGTGCCAGCAGTCCCTGGAAGGCCAACTCTGGAAACACCATATATTTT
CDR3 protein: CASSPWKANSGNTIYF

CDR3 length: 14
clone size: NA
J gene: TRBJ2-3
D gene: NA
V gene: TRBV27
CDR3 DNA: TGTGCCAGCAGTATGCGGGACGCCACAGATACGCAGTATTTT
CDR3 protein: CASSMRDATDTQYF

CDR3 length: 16
clone size: NA
J gene: TRBJ2-1
D gene: NA
V gene: TRBV5-4
CDR3 DNA: TGTGCCAGCAGCTTGACAGTGTCGAACTCCTACAATGAGCAGTTCTTC
CDR3 protein: CASSLTVSNSYNEQFF

CDR3 length: 16
clone size: NA
J gene: TRBJ2-4
D gene: NA
V gene: TRBV4-3
CDR3 DNA: TGCGCCAGCAGCCAAGAGTCTAGGCGCCCTGTCCCGTTTCAGTACTTC
CDR3 protein: CASSQESRRPVPFQYF

CDR3 length: 12
clone size: NA
J gene: TRBJ1-1
D gene: TRBD1
V gene: TRBV10-1
CDR3 DNA: TGCGCCAGCAGACAGGGGGGCACTGAAGCTTTCTTT
CDR3 protein: CASRQGGTEAFF

CDR3 length: 17
clone size: NA
J gene: TRBJ2-2
D gene: NA
V gene: TRBV3-1/TRBV3-2
CDR3 DNA: TGTGCCAGCAGCCAAGATGCTCGGCTCAGAGGCACCGGGGAGCTGTTTTTT
CDR3 protein: CASSQDARLRGTGELFF

CDR3 length: 17
clone size: NA
J gene: TRBJ2-7
D gene: NA
V gene: TRBV21-1
CDR3 DNA: TGTGCCAGCAGCAAAGGAGGGGGACAGGGGGCTGTGGGCGAGCAGTACTTC
CDR3 protein: CASSKGGGQGAVGEQYF

CDR3 length: 16
clone size: NA
J gene: TRBJ1-3
D gene: TRBD1
V gene: TRBV7-2
CDR3 DNA: TGTGCCAGCAGTTCACAGACAGGGCAGAATGGAAACACCATATATTTT
CDR3 protein: CASSSQTGQNGNTIYF

CDR3 length: 13
clone size: NA
J gene: TRBJ2-5
D gene: NA
V gene: TRBV24-1
CDR3 DNA: TGTGCCACCAGTGATTTAGACGGAGAGACCCAGTACTTC
CDR3 protein: CATSDLDGETQYF

CDR3 length: 13
clone size: NA
J gene: TRBJ1-1
D gene: TRBD1
V gene: TRBV3-1/TRBV3-2
CDR3 DNA: TGTGCCAGCAGCCGGACAGGGATCGGTGAAGCTTTCTTT
CDR3 protein: CASSRTGIGEAFF

CDR3 length: 17
clone size: NA
J gene: TRBJ2-3
D gene: TRBD2
V gene: TRBV5-4
CDR3 DNA: TGTGCCAGCAGCCGCACCGGTCGGGGGGGACCCACAGATACGCAGTATTTT
CDR3 protein: CASSRTGRGGPTDTQYF

CDR3 length: 15
clone size: few
J gene: TRBJ2-7
D gene: TRBD2
V gene: TRBV4-1
CDR3 DNA: TGCGCCAGCAGCCAAGCAGGAAGCGGGACCTACGAGCAGTACTTC
CDR3 protein: CASSQAGSGTYEQYF

CDR3 length: 17
clone size: few
J gene: TRBJ2-2
D gene: NA
V gene: TRBV7-2
CDR3 DNA: TGTGCCAGCAGCTTACGAGGTTGGGGCTATAACACCGGGGAGCTGTTTTTT
CDR3 protein: CASSLRGWGYNTGELFF

CDR3 length: 14
clone size: once
J gene: TRBJ1-2
D gene: TRBD1
V gene: TRBV29-1
CDR3 DNA: TGCAGCCATACGGGGGCAGGGGGCGATTATGGCTACACCTTC
CDR3 protein: CSHTGAGGDYGYTF

CDR3 length: 19
clone size: few
J gene: TRBJ2-5
D gene: TRBD2
V gene: TRBV6-6
CDR3 DNA: TGTGCCAGCAGTCACCCCCTTCCGCTAGCGGGACGAATCCAAGAGACCCAGTACTTC
CDR3 protein: CASSHPLPLAGRIQETQYF

CDR3 length: 14
clone size: NA
J gene: TRBJ2-4
D gene: NA
V gene: TRBV27
CDR3 DNA: TGTGCCAGCAGTTTCGAGGGGGCCAAAAACATTCAGTACTTC
CDR3 protein: CASSFEGAKNIQYF

CDR3 length: 14
clone size: NA
J gene: TRBJ1-6
D gene: NA
V gene: TRBV27
CDR3 DNA: TGTGCCAGCCACAGGAGCTCCTATAATTCACCCCTCCACTTT
CDR3 protein: CASHRSSYNSPLHF

CDR3 length: 14
clone size: NA
J gene: TRBJ2-7
D gene: NA
V gene: TRBV6-5
CDR3 DNA: TGTGCCAGCAGGAATCCGGTGGGGTCCTACGAGCAGTACTTC
CDR3 protein: CASRNPVGSYEQYF

CDR3 length: 15
clone size: NA
J gene: TRBJ1-2
D gene: NA
V gene: TRBV24-1
CDR3 DNA: TGTGCCACCAGTGATGCAACAACAGGGTCGGGTGGCTACACCTTC
CDR3 protein: CATSDATTGSGGYTF

CDR3 length: 13
clone size: few
J gene: TRBJ2-1
D gene: NA
V gene: TRBV27
CDR3 DNA: TGTGCCAGCACCTGGACAGAAAACAATGAGCAGTTCTTC
CDR3 protein: CASTWTENNEQFF

CDR3 length: 13
clone size: once
J gene: TRBJ1-1
D gene: NA
V gene: TRBV11-3
CDR3 DNA: TGTGCCAGCAGCCCCAGGGGAAACACTGAAGCTTTCTTT
CDR3 protein: CASSPRGNTEAFF

CDR3 length: 15
clone size: NA
J gene: TRBJ2-7
D gene: NA
V gene: TRBV7-2
CDR3 DNA: TGTGCCAGCAGCTCCAGGGGAGCCCTCGGCAACGAGCAGTACTTC
CDR3 protein: CASSSRGALGNEQYF

CDR3 length: 15
clone size: NA
J gene: TRBJ2-2
D gene: TRBD1
V gene: TRBV7-3
CDR3 DNA: TGTGCCAGCAGCCTGGACAGGGTCGTCACCGGGGAGCTGTTTTTT
CDR3 protein: CASSLDRVVTGELFF

CDR3 length: 17
clone size: NA
J gene: TRBJ2-1
D gene: NA
V gene: TRBV4-3
CDR3 DNA: TGCGCCAGCAGCCAAGCAAGTTCGGGATTGACAAACAATGAGCAGTTCTTC
CDR3 protein: CASSQASSGLTNNEQFF

CDR3 length: 13
clone size: once
J gene: TRBJ2-3
D gene: NA
V gene: TRBV9
CDR3 DNA: TGTGCCAGCAATAAGATCATTACAGATACGCAGTATTTT
CDR3 protein: CASNKIITDTQYF

CDR3 length: 12
clone size: NA
J gene: TRBJ1-2
D gene: TRBD1
V gene: TRBV29-1
CDR3 DNA: TGCAGCGTTGGCGGGACAGGGTATGGCTACACCTTC
CDR3 protein: CSVGGTGYGYTF

CDR3 length: 15
clone size: once
J gene: TRBJ2-5
D gene: NA
V gene: TRBV7-9
CDR3 DNA: TGTGCCAGCAGCCCCCGGGACAAGGGGAGGGAGACCCAGTACTTC
CDR3 protein: CASSPRDKGRETQYF

CDR3 length: 17
clone size: NA
J gene: TRBJ1-2
D gene: TRBD1
V gene: TRBV5-1
CDR3 DNA: TGCGCCAGCAGCTTCAACAGGGGCGCGGGTGGTGGCTATGGCTACACCTTC
CDR3 protein: CASSFNRGAGGGYGYTF